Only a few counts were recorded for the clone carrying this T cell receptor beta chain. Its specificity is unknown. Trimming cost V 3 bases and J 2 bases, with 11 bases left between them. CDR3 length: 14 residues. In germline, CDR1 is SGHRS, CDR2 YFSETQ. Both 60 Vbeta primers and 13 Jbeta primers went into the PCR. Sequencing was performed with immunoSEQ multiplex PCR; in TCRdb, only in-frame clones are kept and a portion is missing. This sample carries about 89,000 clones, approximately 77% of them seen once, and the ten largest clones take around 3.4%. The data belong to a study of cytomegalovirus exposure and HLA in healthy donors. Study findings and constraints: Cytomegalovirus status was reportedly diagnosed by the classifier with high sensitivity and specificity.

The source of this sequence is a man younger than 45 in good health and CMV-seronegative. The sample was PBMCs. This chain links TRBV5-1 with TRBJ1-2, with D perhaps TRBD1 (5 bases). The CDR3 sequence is CASSSIDRNYGYTF. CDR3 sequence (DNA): TGCGCCAGCAGCTCCATTGACAGAAACTATGGCTACACCTTC.